The source of this T cell receptor beta chain is a study of blood T cell repertoires in COVID-19 (dated by TCRdb to the early 2020s). Context from the whole study: Samples from collaborators originated in the United States, Italy and Spain and spanned both the acute and convalescent phases of COVID-19. HLA class I and class II types, where available, came from metadata supplied by the sample provider rather than from assay-based typing. The dataset comprised deeply sampled blood TCRbeta repertoires from subjects exposed to, actively infected with, or recovered from COVID-19. The samples were drawn from the first 160 participants of the ongoing ImmuneRACE study and from 1,254 subjects provided by 6 global collaborators. The prospective study material was composed of cDNA or gDNA derived from T cells, B-cell-depleted T cells, or PBMCs. The repertoires were released in a freely available public database intended as a resource for research on the immune response to SARS-CoV-2. A de-identified subject ID, COVID-19 status, age in years and sex were almost always included in the sample metadata. The full study reports these points: Clinical and demographic metadata were provided uncurated, with the amount varying by source and participant.

Concerning this clone: Its antigen remains unidentified. No quality values exist for individual bases; no much larger clone is one base distant.

TCRbeta CDR3 regions were amplified from genomic DNA using the immunoSEQ Assay, a bias-controlled multiplex PCR. The original pipeline was this. Within the assay, amplification of reference gene primers was used to estimate how many nucleated cells each sample contained. Sequence reads were collapsed and filtered to measure the absolute abundance of every unique TCRbeta CDR3 rearrangement. Productive Simpson clonality was computed per sample as the square root of Simpson's diversity index over productive rearrangements. The table was pulled from immuneACCESS by TCRdb, which kept in-frame rearrangements only. Such tables lose some clones; where checked, under half of the loss comes from unresolved V genes, and the rest has no known cause. V, J and clone size are those of that table, while D and trimming were read from the DNA. The sample contains fewer than 200,000 clones, around 84% of them found a single time. Of the sample, 8.3% is held by the ten largest clones.

The germline V gene supplies CDR1 SGHVS and CDR2 FQNEAQ. Cut back by 2 bases and 7 bases, the V and J ends lie 5 bases apart. The CDR3 contains 11 residues, cysteine and phenylalanine counted. The CDR3 DNA has 33 bases and is translated from base 1. In Seattle, one collaborating source enrolled patients while the infection was active and tracked those patients longitudinally over the course of disease. Whole blood was collected in K2EDTA tubes by collaborating institutions according to the institutions' own protocols. Collaborator samples were shipped for TCRbeta analysis as frozen whole blood, isolated PBMCs, or DNA extracted from either sample type.

The source material was peripheral blood. The chain is encoded by TRBV7-8 joined to TRBJ1-1; no D gene can be assigned with confidence. This TCR was recovered from a woman aged 55 to 70 with COVID-19, enrolled during active disease. The DNA sequence is TGTGCCAGCAGCTTATTTAATGAAGCTTTCTTT. This translates into CASSLFNEAFF.